The 28 T cell receptor beta chains presented below share a single source sample, sequenced in a study of T cell responses to AZD1222 COVID-19 vaccine. Clones were read by immunoSEQ multiplex PCR, and TCRdb kept only the in-frame ones, dropping some. This sample yields about 140,000 clones, of which around 90% are seen a single time; about 2% belongs to the top ten. Specimen: peripheral blood, collected on day 0 of AZD1222 vaccination. The source is an adult in good health.

The chain links TRBV5-1 to TRBJ2-7; a weak D match, TRBD2 (6 bases). The CDR3 sequence is 15 residues long. Looked up from germline, CDR1 is SGHRS and CDR2 is YFSETQ. The V end was cut by 3 bases, the J end by 7 bases, with 20 bases between. The CDR3 here is CASSWTSGVGREQYF. CDR3 nucleotide sequence: TGCGCCAGCAGCTGGACATCGGGGGTGGGAAGGGAGCAGTACTTC.

The chain links TRBV7-3 to TRBJ1-5; D uncertain. Germline CDR1 SGHTA, CDR2 FQGTGA. V lost 5 bases and J 1 base, leaving 12 bases between the germline ends. This CDR3 region has 15 residues. The CDR3 reads CASSPDGVSNQPQHF. Written as DNA, the CDR3 is TGTGCCAGCAGCCCTGATGGGGTCAGCAATCAGCCCCAGCATTTT.

The V call is TRBV11-2, the J call TRBJ1-1, with a possible D match to TRBD1 (5 bases). The V gene lost 5 bases and the J gene lost 1 base, with 8 bases spanning the gap. This CDR3 spans 13 amino acids. Per germline, CDR1 SGHAT and CDR2 FQNNGV. The CDR3 protein is CASSRQRNTEAFF. The CDR3 DNA is TGTGCCAGCAGCCGACAGAGGAACACTGAAGCTTTCTTT.

The J gene is TRBJ1-1, the V gene TRBV27; D ambiguous. The CDR3 is made up of 14 amino acids. Trimming removed 3 bases from V and 1 base from J, with 9 bases in between. Looked up from germline, CDR1 is MNHEY and CDR2 is SMNVEV (reference sequence). CDR3 in DNA: TGTGCCAGCAGTTTTCACAGAGCGAACACTGAAGCTTTCTTT. Its translation: CASSFHRANTEAFF.

V gene TRBV30 combines with J gene TRBJ1-5, with 9 bases identical to TRBD1. The CDR3 runs to 16 residues. V was pared by 2 bases and J by 4 bases, with 9 bases of the junction left unmatched. Germline CDR1 and CDR2: GTSNPN and SVGIG (reference sequence). The CDR3 DNA is TGTGCCTGGAGTAGGTCGGACAGGGGTAGGAATCAGCCCCAGCATTTT. Its translation is CAWSRSDRGRNQPQHF.

The V and J genes are TRBV19 and TRBJ2-7, with 9 bases identical to TRBD1. Germline V gene sequence: CDR1 LNHDA, CDR2 SQIVND (reference sequence). The CDR3 is made up of 14 amino acids. V shed 6 bases and J 5 bases; nucleotides not matched to a gene: 8. The CDR3 DNA reads as TGTGCCAGTAGGCCGGGACAGGGAATCCACGAGCAGTACTTC. It encodes CASRPGQGIHEQYF.

The chain uses TRBV6-2 or TRBV6-3 and TRBJ2-1; 12 nucleotides align to TRBD2. J was trimmed by 4 bases and V by 2 bases; bases with no gene match: 9. Germline V gives CDR1 MNHEY, CDR2 SVGEGT. The CDR3 spans 18 residues. The CDR3 DNA sequence: TGTGCCAGCAGTTACGCTAGCGGGAGGGCCAAGAGATACAATGAGCAGTTCTTC. This sequence encodes CASSYASGRAKRYNEQFF.

This sequence joins TRBV19 and TRBJ2-4; D ambiguous. Germline lookup yields CDR1 LNHDA and CDR2 SQIVND (reference sequence). Trimming took off 7 bases at V and 6 bases at J, with 16 bases between the two ends. The CDR3 is 14 residues long. CDR3 DNA: TGTGCCAGTACCCCCCGTTTCTCCGGAAACATTCAGTACTTC. Encoded protein: CASTPRFSGNIQYF.

This rearrangement joins TRBV5-1 to TRBJ1-1; a possible D gene is TRBD1 (5 bases). Germline CDR1 and CDR2: SGHRS and YFSETQ. V lost 6 bases to trimming and J lost 5 bases, with 11 bases between them. The CDR3 consists of 12 residues. The CDR3 DNA follows: TGCGCCAGCATGTCGGGGGGGACTGAAGCTTTCTTT. Translated: CASMSGGTEAFF.

The genes are TRBV7-8 and TRBJ2-2, with D perhaps TRBD2 (6 bases). Trimming stripped 5 bases from V and 3 bases from J, with 13 bases between. This CDR3 contains 15 residues. CDR1 SGHVS and CDR2 FQNEAQ come from the germline V gene. The CDR3 region has the DNA TGTGCCAGCAGCCGAGCGGGCCCGGACACCGGGGAGCTGTTTTTT. Its protein product is CASSRAGPDTGELFF.

The chain uses TRBV5-5 and TRBJ1-6; D possibly corresponds to TRBD1 (5 bases). Germline V gene data show CDR1 as SGHKS and CDR2 as YYEKEE (reference sequence). V lost 0 bases and J lost 0, with 13 bases in between. This CDR3 contains 18 residues. The CDR3 here is CASSLVVGGSSYNSPLHF. DNA for the CDR3: TGTGCCAGCAGCTTGGTGGTTGGGGGGAGCTCCTATAATTCACCCCTCCACTTT.

This clone came up once. The V call is TRBV20-1, the J call TRBJ1-4, with 9 bases aligning to TRBD1. There are 16 residues in the CDR3. Germline CDR1 reads DFQATT; CDR2 reads SNEGSKA (reference sequence). The ends lost 3 bases at V and 7 bases at J; junction bases unmatched: 12. CDR3 protein: CSASGPGQGLGEKLFF. In DNA form, the CDR3 reads TGCAGTGCTAGTGGCCCGGGACAGGGACTAGGTGAAAAACTGTTTTTT.

The chain combines TRBV6-2 or TRBV6-3 with TRBJ2-3; 16 positions match TRBD2. This CDR3 has 16 amino acids. J gave up 4 bases and V 4 bases, and 2 bases lay outside the gene matches. Germline lookup yields CDR1 MNHEY and CDR2 SVGEGT. The CDR3 DNA sequence: TGTGCCAGCAGTTGGGGACTAGCGGGGGGGCCAGATACGCAGTATTTT. Its translation is CASSWGLAGGPDTQYF.

This sequence joins TRBV6-5 and TRBJ2-5; D remains ambiguous. Germline lookup yields CDR1 MNHEY and CDR2 SVGAGI. The CDR3 is 16 residues long. Trimming removed 4 bases at V and 0 bases at J, with 15 bases between. The CDR3 is CASSLRRLSYQETQYF. The CDR3 DNA reads as TGTGCCAGCAGTTTAAGACGACTTTCGTACCAAGAGACCCAGTACTTC.

The chain links TRBV19 to TRBJ1-3; no firm D call. Looked up from germline, CDR1 is LNHDA and CDR2 is SQIVND (reference sequence). CDR3 length: 12 amino acids. V was clipped by 5 bases and J by 3 bases, with 5 bases between them. The CDR3 here is CASSLNGNTIYF. The CDR3 region has the DNA TGTGCCAGTAGTTTAAATGGAAACACCATATATTTT.

This clone has a single count. The CDR3 coding sequence is TGTGCCAGCAGTTTATGGGGAGACCCGGGCTATGGCTACACCTTC. Translation: CASSLWGDPGYGYTF. The J gene is TRBJ1-2, the V gene TRBV28; D is ambiguous. The germline V and J ends were trimmed by 0 bases and 4 bases, with 12 bases remaining between them. Looked up from germline, CDR1 is MDHEN and CDR2 is SYDVKM. CDR3 size: 15 residues.

The chain carries TRBV29-1 and TRBJ2-5, with 11 positions matching TRBD2. V gave up 3 bases and J gave up 1 base; unmatched junction bases: 1. The CDR3 is 14 amino acids. Germline loops: CDR1 SQVTM, CDR2 ANQGSEA. In nucleotides, the CDR3 is TGCAGCGTTGAGGGACTAGCGGCCCAAGAGACCCAGTACTTC. Residues: CSVEGLAAQETQYF.

V and J are TRBV2 and TRBJ2-5; 7 bases are shared with TRBD1. CDR1 is SNHLY and CDR2 is FYNNEI in the germline V gene. J gave up 5 bases and V 6 bases, and 6 bases lay outside the gene matches. This CDR3 is built from 13 residues. For the CDR3, the DNA is TGTGCCAGCAGCCCCGACAGGGCGGAGACCCAGTACTTC. It translates to CASSPDRAETQYF.

V is TRBV5-4 and J is TRBJ2-3, with 12 bases that match TRBD2. Per germline, CDR1 SGHNT and CDR2 YYREEE (reference sequence). CDR3 length: 18 amino acids. V dropped 4 bases and J dropped 5; count of bases not matched to a gene: 14. DNA of the CDR3: TGTGCCAGCAGCCAAACCCCCCTAGCGGGGGGGCCTGGAGATACGCAGTATTTT. Translation gives CASSQTPLAGGPGDTQYF.

J is TRBJ1-2 and V is TRBV7-2; D is unresolved. The CDR3 has 16 residues. Per the germline V gene, CDR1 is SGHTA and CDR2 is FQGNSA. The V gene lost 0 bases and the J gene lost 0 bases, with 11 bases spanning the gap. The CDR3 sequence: CASSLALGPANYGYTF. CDR3 coding DNA: TGTGCCAGCAGCTTAGCGCTAGGGCCCGCTAACTATGGCTACACCTTC.

The chain employs TRBV2 and TRBJ1-5; 8 bases fit TRBD1. This CDR3 has 13 amino acids. With V trimmed by 7 bases and J by 8 bases, 7 bases remained unmatched. Germline loops: CDR1 SNHLY, CDR2 FYNNEI. The CDR3 loop is CASTPTGEKPQHF. In nucleotides, the CDR3 is TGTGCCAGCACCCCGACAGGGGAAAAGCCCCAGCATTTT.

The chain uses TRBV5-1 and TRBJ2-3; TRBD1 aligns across 9 bases. The V gene's germline CDR1 is SGHRS and CDR2 YFSETQ. V was pared by 4 bases and J by 4 bases, with 10 bases of the junction left unmatched. The CDR3 sequence is 16 residues long. The chain's CDR3 is CASSAGDREGSDTQYF. DNA for the CDR3: TGCGCCAGCAGCGCGGGGGACAGGGAAGGATCAGATACGCAGTATTTT.

The chain has TRBV24-1 and TRBJ2-1, with unresolved D. The V gene's germline CDR1 is KGHDR and CDR2 SFDVKD. Trimming shortened V by 1 base and J by 7 bases, and 4 bases separated the two germline ends. This CDR3 comprises 12 residues. CDR3 DNA sequence: TGTGCCACCAGTGATTTTAAGAATGAGCAGTTCTTC. Its protein is CATSDFKNEQFF.

This sequence joins TRBV28 and TRBJ2-5, with 7 bases aligning to TRBD1. The CDR3 has 14 amino acids. Germline V gene lookup returns CDR1 MDHEN and CDR2 SYDVKM. Unmatched junction bases numbered 14, after V lost 11 bases and J lost 5 bases. The CDR3 bases are TGTGCCGTCCGGGACAGAGTCATGCGGGAGACCCAGTACTTC. It specifies CAVRDRVMRETQYF.

This chain joins TRBV27 and TRBJ2-7; a weak D match, TRBD2 (5 bases). The CDR3 is 15 amino acids. Germline assignment: CDR1 MNHEY and CDR2 SMNVEV (reference sequence). V lost 1 base and J lost 3, with 13 bases in between. For the CDR3, the DNA is TGTGCCAGCAGTTTATTTCTAGCTACGAGCTACGAGCAGTACTTC. The encoded protein is CASSLFLATSYEQYF.

The chain carries TRBV9 and TRBJ2-3, with D perhaps TRBD2 (7 bases). The germline V and J ends were trimmed by 2 bases and 5 bases, with 21 bases remaining between them. Germline loops: CDR1 SGDLS, CDR2 YYNGEE. The CDR3 contains 17 residues. CDR3 protein: CASSVAFGGQPGDTQYF. The CDR3 DNA reads as TGTGCCAGCAGCGTGGCCTTCGGGGGGCAGCCTGGAGATACGCAGTATTTT.

This chain joins TRBV9 and TRBJ1-3; 8 bases match TRBD1. The germline V gene has CDR1 SGDLS and CDR2 YYNGEE. V lost 4 bases, J lost 3 bases, and 3 bases stayed unmatched. This CDR3 region has 14 residues. CDR3 amino acids: CASSPRGLGNTIYF. For the CDR3, the DNA is TGTGCCAGCAGCCCCAGGGGGCTTGGAAACACCATATATTTT.

V is TRBV14 and J is TRBJ1-2; no clear D gene. The V gene's germline CDR1 is SGHDN and CDR2 FVKESK. Trimming removed 0 bases at V and 8 bases at J, with 16 bases between. This CDR3 is 15 amino acids long. The CDR3 nucleotides are TGTGCCAGCAGCCAAGATCTCAACCATGCGGGGGGCTACACCTTC. Translating it yields CASSQDLNHAGGYTF.